Listed below are T cell receptor beta chains from one sample, sequenced in a study of CD8+CD57+ T cells in acquired aplastic anemia. One entry per CDR3 protein results from TCRdb running MiXCR on the reads. The data show about 170,000 distinct CDR3 sequences, about three fifths seen once. Input material: sorted CD4+, CD8+, or CD8+CD57+ T cells (not recorded which) from PBMCs. Every receptor here comes from a human donor in good health. Both conserved end residues are part of each CDR3. Each record gives: V gene, J gene, D gene, clone size, CDR3 protein, CDR3 DNA. A D gene is named only where the DNA matches it firmly. Not all rows give a size; the values are once, few, many and, for expanded clones, a class.

TRBV7-8	TRBJ1-6	TRBD1	-	CASNRDRVNSPLHF	TGTGCCAGCAACAGGGACAGGGTTAATTCACCCCTCCACTTT
TRBV24-1	TRBJ2-5	TRBD2	-	CTTSDFGGDQYF	TGTACCACCAGTGATTTCGGGGGGGACCAGTACTTC
TRBV9	TRBJ2-7	-	-	CASSVDSTTYEQYF	TGTGCCAGCAGCGTAGACTCGACCACCTACGAGCAGTACTTC
TRBV2	TRBJ1-3	-	-	CASSRKGLRNTIYF	TGTGCCAGCAGTCGGAAGGGATTGCGAAACACCATATATTTT
TRBV2	TRBJ2-7	-	-	CASGGIPYEQYF	TGTGCCAGCGGAGGCATACCCTACGAGCAGTACTTC
TRBV12-3/TRBV12-4	TRBJ2-2	TRBD2	many	CASNPGLAGGDTGELFF	TGTGCCAGCAACCCGGGACTAGCGGGAGGGGACACCGGGGAGCTGTTTTTT
TRBV29-1	TRBJ2-2	-	-	CSVIGNRPPPGTGELFF	TGCAGCGTTATTGGCAATAGGCCCCCACCTGGGACCGGGGAGCTGTTTTTT
TRBV11-2	TRBJ2-3	-	-	CASSPRPLRTCPPDTQYF	TGTGCCAGCAGCCCACGGCCACTCCGAACCTGCCCCCCAGATACGCAGTATTTT
TRBV25-1	TRBJ1-6	-	-	CASSEVGAVNSPLHF	TGTGCCAGCAGTGAGGTTGGGGCTGTGAATTCACCCCTCCACTTT
TRBV28	TRBJ2-1	TRBD1	few	CASIPDRGWYNEQFF	TGTGCCAGCATCCCGGACAGGGGGTGGTACAATGAGCAGTTCTTC
TRBV5-1	TRBJ2-3	-	-	CASSFFGEPTDTQYF	TGCGCCAGCAGCTTTTTCGGGGAACCCACAGATACGCAGTATTTT
TRBV20-1	TRBJ2-7	-	-	CSAREGGRYEQYF	TGCAGTGCTAGAGAGGGGGGTAGGTACGAGCAGTACTTC
TRBV30	TRBJ2-5	-	-	CAWSVGRAIWYF	TGTGCCTGGAGTGTAGGCAGGGCGATATGGTACTTC
TRBV9	TRBJ1-2	TRBD1	-	CASSISTGMNYGYTF	TGTGCCAGCAGCATCTCGACAGGGATGAACTATGGCTACACCTTC
TRBV9	TRBJ2-7	TRBD2	once	CASSGSGRASYEQYF	TGTGCCAGCAGCGGTAGCGGGAGGGCCTCCTACGAGCAGTACTTC
TRBV20-1	TRBJ2-1	TRBD2	few	CSGSGTRTYNEQFF	TGCAGTGGATCCGGGACTAGGACTTACAATGAGCAGTTCTTC
TRBV7-2	TRBJ2-3	-	-	CASSSRGRGSDTQYF	TGTGCCAGCAGCTCAAGGGGTAGGGGTTCAGATACGCAGTATTTT
TRBV2	TRBJ2-7	TRBD2	-	CASKSGRDYTYEQYF	TGTGCCAGCAAGTCGGGGAGGGACTACACCTACGAGCAGTACTTC
TRBV7-3	TRBJ1-4	-	-	CASSLVASVEKLFF	TGTGCCAGCAGCTTAGTGGCAAGCGTTGAAAAACTGTTTTTT
TRBV20-1	TRBJ1-5	-	-	CSAVGRVGQPQHF	TGCAGTGCGGTGGGAAGGGTCGGTCAGCCCCAGCATTTT
TRBV14	TRBJ1-4	TRBD1	-	CASSRQGGKEKLFF	TGTGCCAGCAGCCGACAGGGCGGGAAAGAAAAACTGTTTTTT
TRBV9	TRBJ2-7	TRBD2	-	CASSPRLAPHEQYF	TGTGCCAGCAGCCCACGACTAGCCCCCCACGAGCAGTACTTC
TRBV19	TRBJ2-7	TRBD1	-	CASSLDRAYEQYF	TGTGCCAGTAGTCTGGACAGGGCCTACGAGCAGTACTTC
TRBV24-1	TRBJ1-2	-	-	CAGAHNTNYGYTF	TGTGCCGGGGCGCATAATACTAACTATGGCTACACCTTC
TRBV7-3	TRBJ2-1	-	few	CASSSKVGGYNEQFF	TGTGCCAGCAGCTCGAAGGTTGGGGGTTACAATGAGCAGTTCTTC
TRBV7-2	TRBJ2-7	-	-	CASSLSVGGTYEQYF	TGTGCCAGCAGCTTATCTGTAGGGGGGACCTACGAGCAGTACTTC
TRBV2	TRBJ2-7	-	-	CASSPSFGQGRDEQYF	TGTGCCAGCAGTCCCTCGTTCGGCCAGGGGCGGGACGAGCAGTACTTC
TRBV2	TRBJ2-1	TRBD2	-	CASKFSGGYNEQSF	TGTGCCAGCAAATTTAGCGGGGGGTACAATGAGCAGTCCTTC
TRBV20-1	TRBJ1-3	TRBD1	-	CSARGGRGLGNTIYF	TGCAGTGCTAGGGGAGGCAGGGGGCTTGGAAACACCATATATTTT
TRBV15	TRBJ2-2	TRBD2	-	CATSTLWTSGGTGELFF	TGTGCCACCAGCACCCTTTGGACTAGCGGGGGCACCGGGGAGCTGTTTTTT
TRBV24-1	TRBJ2-1	TRBD2	-	CATSETSGRRHEQFF	TGTGCCACCAGCGAGACTAGCGGGAGGCGCCATGAGCAGTTCTTC
TRBV7-9	TRBJ2-7	TRBD2	few	CASSIRTSGGEQYF	TGTGCCAGCAGCATCCGGACTAGCGGGGGCGAGCAGTACTTC
TRBV11-1	TRBJ2-2	-	-	CASSRAGILYRELFF	TGTGCCAGCAGCCGCGCCGGGATACTATACAGGGAGCTGTTTTTT
TRBV10-3	TRBJ1-3	TRBD1	-	CAIISTGETQNTIYF	TGTGCCATCATTTCGACAGGGGAGACGCAAAACACCATATATTTT
TRBV5-1	TRBJ1-2	TRBD1	-	CASSSQGQGSYTF	TGCGCCAGCAGCTCTCAAGGACAGGGGAGCTACACCTTC
TRBV20-1	TRBJ2-2	-	-	CSARDRRLANTGELFF	TGCAGTGCTAGAGATCGTAGGCTTGCGAACACCGGGGAGCTGTTTTTT
TRBV7-6	TRBJ1-2	-	-	CASSPQENYGYTF	TGTGCCAGCAGCCCTCAGGAGAACTATGGCTACACCTTC